The 4 T cell receptor beta chains given below trace back to one sample, sequenced in a study of CD8+CD57+ T cells in acquired aplastic anemia. According to the study, genomic DNA was the template for TCR beta VDJ and CDR3 profiling. One entry per CDR3 protein results from TCRdb running MiXCR on the reads. The sample gives under 200,000 distinct CDR3 sequences, about 64% of which show up once; 40% to 55% is in the top ten. Sequences were obtained from sorted CD4+, CD8+, or CD8+CD57+ T cells (not recorded which) from PBMCs. These TCRs come from a human donor with severe aplastic anemia or a healthy control (not recorded which).

V usage is TRBV10-3 and J usage is TRBJ2-5; 7 bases map to TRBD2. The CDR3 is 15 amino acids. V lost 3 bases to trimming and J lost 3 bases; unmatched junction nucleotides: 7. Germline V gene sequence: CDR1 ENHRY, CDR2 SYGVKD. CDR3 loop: CAISEVVGGKETQYF. CDR3 coding DNA: TGTGCCATCAGTGAAGTTGTGGGGGGGAAAGAGACCCAGTACTTC.

This clonotype was counted many times. J is TRBJ2-5 and V is TRBV7-9; 8 bases fit TRBD2. CDR1 and CDR2 from the germline V gene are SEHNR and FQNEAQ (reference sequence). The CDR3 extends over 17 amino acids. After removal of 4 bases from V and 5 bases from J, the junction contained 15 bases not matched to a gene. The CDR3 DNA reads as TGTGCCAGCAGCTCGACGGGGGGGCTAGGGGGTCGGGAGACCCAGTACTTC. Translating it yields CASSSTGGLGGRETQYF.

The CDR3 DNA is TGTGCCAGCAGCCGGAGACTGACCCAAACCATATATTTT. Protein product: CASSRRLTQTIYF. The chain uses TRBV7-9 and TRBJ1-3; D ambiguous. Germline CDR1 SEHNR, CDR2 FQNEAQ (reference sequence). Trimming cost V 5 bases and J 10 bases, with 15 bases left between them. The CDR3 sequence is 13 residues long. Based on the CDR3 plus reference TRBV7-9 and TRBJ1-3, the full variable domain is DTGVSQNPRHKITKRGQNVTFRCDPISEHNRLYWYRQTLGQGPEFLTYFQNEAQLEKSRLLSDRFSAERPKGSFSTLEIQRTEQGDSAMYLCASSRRLTQTIYFGEGSWLTVV.

This rearrangement joins TRBV10-3 to TRBJ1-1; 9 positions agree with TRBD1. The junction had 10 bases not matched to a gene; V was cut back by 2 bases and J by 3 bases. Germline CDR1 and CDR2: ENHRY and SYGVKD. This CDR3 is 17 amino acids long. Here the CDR3 DNA reads TGTGCCATCAGTGAGGCGGGACAGGGTCCTTTTCACACTGAAGCTTTCTTT. Amino acid sequence: CAISEAGQGPFHTEAFF.